This T cell receptor beta chain was captured by sequencing in a study of cytomegalovirus exposure and HLA in healthy donors (dated by TCRdb to about 2017). As for the study more broadly: In an earlier analysis of roughly 500 of the donors, under 300 Gb of sequence data and 90 million to 120 million unique TCR beta sequences from roughly 180 million T cells were reported. Around 300 gigabases of sequencing data and 80 million or so unique TCR sequences were included in an early release covering 550 to 800 HLA-typed donors. Of the roughly 400 genotyped donors, roughly 80% fell in the genetic ancestry cluster associated with self-reported Caucasian donors. The study was designed to test whether signatures of past pathogen exposure could be identified by cataloging public T cell receptors. The study profiled the T cell repertoires of 500 to 800 subjects by immunosequencing and related them to cytomegalovirus serostatus. Along with the approximately 670-subject first cohort, a separate validation cohort of about 110 different subjects was used. To predict cytomegalovirus infection status, the study combined high-throughput TCR immunosequencing, statistical association of individual TCRs with disease status, and machine learning. A later analysis re-analyzed previously published TCR beta repertoires from about 600 donors and added high-resolution HLA genotyping to study TCR occurrence patterns. In the later analysis, no new phenotypic data were used to find candidate immune exposures; instead, reliance was placed on TCR beta sequences and their occurrence across donors. An earlier analysis of 500 to 650 of the donors applied high-throughput TCR beta sequencing to assess whether each TCR beta V gene segment acted as functional or pseudogenic. Donor age, sex, ethnicity and CMV serostatus were compiled together with the repertoire data. A later genetic analysis used genome-wide SNP genotypes for 398 of the 666 donors, treating that subset as a discovery cohort. Every discovery cohort repertoire had been produced on one sequencing platform. HLA typing included class I and class II loci at four-digit resolution. The number of donors typed differed by locus, with about 629-640 for A, B, C, DRB1 and DQB1, 522 for DQA1, over 600 for DPA1, and under 490 for DPB1. Because of strong linkage in the cohort, a handful of DR-DQ haplotypes were treated as single units for association and clustering. On average, 235,054 unique TCR beta nucleotide sequences were sequenced per donor among a few hundred genotyped donors of the cohort, with roughly 18% of those sequences being non-productive.

The cohort comprised several hundred healthy bone marrow donors. Cohort members were all nominally healthy when sampled, although unrecorded immune exposures were likely present. The donor tested CMV seropositive, placing the donor among the roughly 300 seropositive members of the cohort. Each donor provided a peripheral blood sample, and peripheral blood mononuclear cells were used for TCR beta sequencing. The Qiagen DNeasy Blood Extraction Kit was used to extract genomic DNA from the blood cell samples. Results the study describes overall, beyond this receptor: A total of fewer than 200 TCR beta chains were listed by the study as associated with cytomegalovirus. Assigning TCR associations to individual alleles was difficult when HLA alleles, especially DR and DQ, strongly co-occurred. In a later analysis, TCR association rates were found to vary across HLA loci, with the most associated TCRs seen for DRB1 alleles and the fewest for HLA-C alleles. The classifier was reported to diagnose cytomegalovirus status with high specificity and sensitivity in both the original cohort and the validation cohort. Several of the top co-occurrence clusters appeared to be linked to parvovirus B19, influenza, CMV and Epstein-Barr virus, according to a later analysis. A later analysis found that most CMV-associated TCR beta chains appeared HLA-restricted, with HLA associations seemingly driven largely by CMV exposure. Most TCR sequences were seen in very few donors, while some public TCRs were found in many individuals. Because HLA typing was unavailable for some donors at each locus, only the typed subset was used in association tests. The authors suggested that the approach could potentially be generalized to other disease states and immunological phenotypes. In a later analysis, HLA-associated TCR beta chains showed more clonal expansion and lower generation probabilities than non-associated chains that were equally common. In a later genetic analysis, a missense DCLRE1C variant was associated with V-gene and J-gene trimming of TCR beta chains, and the association was replicated in an independent cohort. For the cohort, immune exposure information was limited to CMV serostatus. In vitro tests confirmed that a few of the cytomegalovirus-associated TCR beta chains recognize cytomegalovirus antigens. An earlier analysis of approximately 590 of the donors showed that most TCR beta V segments appeared in productive rearrangements either about 90% or about 30% of the time, which broadly matched IMGT annotations. A further reported finding was that TCR beta sequences accurately predicted the HLA-A and HLA-B alleles for most subjects in the first cohort. Linkage disequilibrium might explain the correlated functional status among segregating V segments, but an unknown experimental factor could not be excluded. The 87-base-pair reads could not distinguish some IMGT-functional V segments, including TRBV6-2 and TRBV6-3, so those segments were excluded. The earlier analysis of some 540 of the donors excluded some 15 rarely observed V segments, including chromosome 9 orphons, because counts were too low. In a later analysis, around 15,000 TCR beta sequences were associated with specific HLA alleles at a false discovery rate of 0.05. In this cohort, only TCR beta chains were sequenced, and detectable features were limited by the absence of alpha or paired-chain data. Presence/absence analyses assumed roughly uniform sequencing depth across donors, an assumption that may not hold. A cluster of highly shared sequence variants was judged likely to represent a technical artifact of the sequencing pipeline. According to a later genetic analysis, donors in an Asian-associated ancestry cluster had fewer N-insertions in productive TCRs than the approximately 650-donor mean.

With respect to this clone: Its antigen is unknown. No base quality values were provided; no much bigger clone lies one nucleotide off.

V loses 4 bases at its end and J loses 2 bases; junction bases beyond the gene matches: 11. CDR1 and CDR2 (MGHRA, YSYEKL) derive from the germline V gene. Its CDR3 holds 18 amino acids, cysteine through phenylalanine. The sequence is cut down to CDR3 DNA, 54 bases in frame from base 1. Libraries came from the immunoSEQ multiplex PCR assay. For the multiplex PCR, a mixture combining 60 forward primers for TCR Vbeta segments and 13 reverse primers for TCR Jbeta segments was used. The CDR3 region of rearranged TCR beta genes was amplified from genomic DNA with a multiplex PCR assay. The amplified TCR beta libraries were sequenced on the Illumina HiSeq System as 87-base-pair reads. As for the original processing: Across the 600 to 700 repertoires, a later analysis counted around 80 million unique TCR beta chains, about 10 million of which were shared by at least two donors. Raw reads were error-corrected and collapsed into unique sequences by a nearest-neighbor algorithm in which closely related sequences were merged to remove PCR and sequencing errors. V, D and J gene segments were assigned by aligning CDR3 sequences to IMGT reference sequences. For a sequence to be retained, a match of at least six nucleotides to both a V gene segment and a J gene segment was required. Rearrangements were classified as productive when the CDR3 lacked stop codons and remained in frame with V and J, and all other rearrangements were classified as non-productive. Following IMGT convention, CDR3 was defined as the stretch from the second conserved V-encoded cysteine up to the conserved J-encoded phenylalanine. Sequences without an unambiguous match to a single V gene segment were excluded from the earlier analysis of several hundred of the donors. An earlier analysis of fewer than 650 of the donors classified V segments as functional when productive rearrangements were above 56.7% and as segregating when the standard deviation between donors was above 5%. A statistical classification framework was developed to diagnose cytomegalovirus status using the catalog of TCR beta chain sequences. V and J gene assignment, in a later analysis, came from comparing TCR nucleotide sequences with IMGT/GENE-DB human TR gene sequences. Using the TCRdist pipeline, a later analysis assigned CDR3 sequences along with most-parsimonious VDJ recombination scenarios. In a later analysis, every TCR beta chain was defined by the combination of its CDR3 amino acid sequence and its V-gene family, and reads without a unique V-gene family were dropped. As a way to deal with suspected cross-contamination and a sequencing artifact, a later analysis dropped roughly 600 nucleotide sequences that were highly shared and had low generation probability. For each public chain, a later analysis derived a clonal expansion index from normalized ranks of inferred template counts within each repertoire. In a later analysis, generation probabilities were computed using a VDJ recombination model fitted to out-of-frame rearrangements, and the results were checked against IGoR. In a later analysis, hypergeometric tests were used to score TCR-TCR, TCR-HLA and TCR-CMV co-occurrence, with a repertoire-size bias correction applied to TCR pairs. A later analysis estimated false discovery rates by permuting HLA or CMV assignments 20 times. In a later analysis, co-occurring TCRs were grouped with DBSCAN, and TCRdist sequence similarity was added when clustering was performed within HLA-allele-positive subsets. Repertoires with fewer than 30,000 or more than 120,000 public chains, plus five repertoires with anomalous nucleotide sharing, were excluded from co-occurrence clustering. TCRdb's version of the immuneACCESS table is confined to in-frame rearrangements and falls short of the full clone set. An unresolved V gene accounts for under half of the shortfall where checked; the remainder is of unknown origin. D and trimming were read from the DNA, whereas the V and J calls and clone size are those reported in that table. The sample contains some 170,000 clones, 80% to 90% of them found a single time. The ten biggest clones cover 7% of the sample.

The receptor chain draws on TRBV4-1 and TRBJ2-3, with 11 bases in between that match TRBD2. Material: PBMCs. The sequence was obtained from a woman in her twenties or thirties in good health and CMV-seropositive. CDR3 loop: CASSRTRLAGSNTDTQYF. The nucleotide sequence reads TGCGCCAGCAGCCGGACCCGACTAGCGGGGAGCAACACAGATACGCAGTATTTT.